These 21 T cell receptor beta chains share one sample of origin, sequenced in a study of cytomegalovirus exposure and HLA in healthy donors. Primers included in the PCR were 60 Vbeta and 13 Jbeta primers. The assay was immunoSEQ multiplex PCR, and TCRdb's table has in-frame clones only and misses some. This sample has around 140,000 clones, with about 72% found just once. The sample taken for sequencing was PBMCs. These receptors were collected from a female donor in good health and CMV-seronegative.

This clone was seen a handful of times. The genes are TRBV6-6 and TRBJ1-4, with 7 bases matching TRBD1. Germline-derived CDR1 and CDR2 are MNHNY and SVGAGI (reference sequence). This CDR3 contains 16 residues. The J segment lost 3 bases and the V segment lost 7 bases, leaving 11 bases of the junction unmatched. CDR3 nucleotides: TGTGCCAGCACCCACCGTCCCGGGACAGCTAATGAAAAACTGTTTTTT. Amino acids: CASTHRPGTANEKLFF.

The rearrangement links TRBV4-3 to TRBJ1-4; the D is unclear. This CDR3 is built from 16 residues. Germline CDR1 and CDR2: LGHNA and YSLEER. Trimming cost V 4 bases and J 4 bases, with 16 bases left between them. The CDR3 reads CASSPSRRVVNEKLFF. The CDR3 region has the DNA TGCGCCAGCAGCCCGTCTCGACGGGTGGTTAATGAAAAACTGTTTTTT.

The chain carries TRBV28 and TRBJ1-2; 7 bases line up with TRBD1. V lost 5 bases and J lost 4; bases outside the gene matches: 7. Per the germline V gene, CDR1 is MDHEN and CDR2 is SYDVKM. The CDR3 is made up of 14 amino acids. The CDR3 is CASSTGDIGYGYTF. For the CDR3, the DNA is TGTGCCAGCAGTACAGGGGACATCGGCTATGGCTACACCTTC.

The J gene is TRBJ1-2, the V gene TRBV9, with 7 positions matching TRBD1. With V trimmed by 4 bases and J by 5 bases, 11 bases remained unmatched. The CDR3 is made up of 15 amino acids. Germline V gives CDR1 SGDLS, CDR2 YYNGEE. The CDR3 spells CASSFIPGQPYGYTF. CDR3 in DNA: TGTGCCAGCAGCTTTATTCCGGGACAGCCTTATGGCTACACCTTC. Together with reference TRBV9 and TRBJ1-2, the CDR3 gives the full variable domain: DSGVTQTPKHLITATGQRVTLRCSPRSGDLSVYWYQQSLDQGLQFLIQYYNGEERAKGNILERFSAQQFPDLHSELNLSSLELGDSALYFCASSFIPGQPYGYTFGSGTRLTVV.

The V gene is TRBV18, the J gene TRBJ2-7; unclear D gene. Germline V gene data show CDR1 as KGHSH and CDR2 as LQKENI. Deletions cut 2 bases from V and 0 bases from J, with 14 bases between. CDR3 size: 16 residues. As DNA, the CDR3 is TGTGCCAGCTCACCATACACAGCCTCAACCTCCTACGAGCAGTACTTC. Amino acid sequence: CASSPYTASTSYEQYF.

The V and J genes are TRBV27 and TRBJ2-7; weak D call: TRBD2 (6 bases). The CDR3 contains 15 residues. Germline values: CDR1 MNHEY, CDR2 SMNVEV (reference sequence). Trimming stripped 5 bases from V and 1 base from J, with 15 bases between. The CDR3 is CASSQKGRGSYEQYF. DNA of the CDR3: TGTGCCAGCAGTCAGAAAGGGCGGGGTTCCTACGAGCAGTACTTC.

The chain uses TRBV5-1 and TRBJ2-7; TRBD2 aligns across 13 bases. The DNA end is a closer match to TRBJ2-1, so the J assignment may be wrong. The CDR3 contains 14 residues. Germline-derived CDR1 and CDR2 are SGHRS and YFSETQ. CDR3 protein: CASSPDRTSGRQFF. The CDR3 bases are TGCGCCAGCAGCCCTGACCGGACTAGCGGGAGGCAGTTCTTC.

The chain combines TRBV30 with TRBJ2-7; TRBD2 aligns across 8 bases. Germline V CDR1 and CDR2: GTSNPN, SVGIG (reference sequence). The CDR3 totals 14 residues. V shed 2 bases, J shed 5 bases, and the junction held 8 bases outside the gene matches. CDR3 DNA: TGTGCCTGGAGTCCCGGGGGGGGGCAGGACGAGCAGTACTTC. It yields the protein CAWSPGGGQDEQYF.

The CDR3, as DNA: TGTGCCAGCAGTCGGGACAGGGGAGGAGATACGCAGTATTTT. Translating gives CASSRDRGGDTQYF. The chain links TRBV5-4 to TRBJ2-3; 10 bases are a match to TRBD1. The CDR3 has 14 amino acids. Germline CDR1 reads SGHNT; CDR2 reads YYREEE (reference sequence). V was clipped by 5 bases and J by 5 bases; unmatched bases: 5. Using reference TRBV5-4 and TRBJ2-3 for the parts outside the CDR3, the full variable domain is ETGVTQSPTHLIKTRGQQVTLRCSSQSGHNTVSWYQQALGQGPQFIFQYYREEENGRGNFPPRFSGLQFPNYSSELNVNALELDDSALYLCASSRDRGGDTQYFGPGTRLTVL.

This chain joins TRBV4-3 and TRBJ1-3; D is uncertain. Germline CDR1 and CDR2: LGHNA and YSLEER. The CDR3 consists of 15 residues. V was trimmed by 1 base and J by 0 bases, leaving 7 bases between them. CDR3 in amino acids: CASSQAWSSGNTIYF. CDR3 bases: TGCGCCAGCAGCCAAGCGTGGAGCTCTGGAAACACCATATATTTT.

V gene TRBV10-3 combines with J gene TRBJ2-3, with TRBD1 identical over 9 bases. CDR3 length equals 17 residues. V was clipped by 3 bases and J by 2 bases; unmatched bases: 9. Per germline, CDR1 ENHRY and CDR2 SYGVKD. CDR3 nucleotides: TGTGCCATCAGTGATTCTATTGGGACAGGGAACACAGATACGCAGTATTTT. As protein: CAISDSIGTGNTDTQYF.

The J gene is TRBJ1-6, the V gene TRBV15; a weak D match, TRBD1 (6 bases). Germline V gives CDR1 LNHNV, CDR2 YYDKDF (reference sequence). CDR3 length: 15 amino acids. Deletions cut 6 bases from V and 7 bases from J, with 16 bases between. CDR3 region: CATREGDRWNSPLHF. DNA of the CDR3: TGTGCCACCAGAGAGGGGGACCGGTGGAATTCACCCCTCCACTTT.

The chain combines TRBV6-5 with TRBJ2-1, with 11 bases aligning to TRBD2. The germline V gene encodes CDR1 MNHEY and CDR2 SVGAGI. With V trimmed by 0 bases and J by 2 bases, 0 bases remained unmatched. The CDR3 is 16 amino acids. This CDR3 is CASSYSGLAAYNEQFF. CDR3 bases: TGTGCCAGCAGTTACTCGGGACTAGCGGCCTACAATGAGCAGTTCTTC.

This clone has a handful of counts. The rearrangement links TRBV6-4 to TRBJ2-1; 7 nucleotides line up with TRBD2. V was clipped by 8 bases and J by 7 bases; unmatched bases: 11. The CDR3 is 14 residues long. Germline V CDR1 and CDR2: MRHNA, SNTAGT. CDR3 bases: TGTGCCAGCTCGGCTAGCGGTGGACCGAATGAGCAGTTCTTC. Translating gives CASSASGGPNEQFF.

J is TRBJ2-3 and V is TRBV4-2; no definite D call. Germline CDR1 LGHNA, CDR2 YNFKEQ. This CDR3 spans 17 amino acids. V lost 0 bases and J lost 6, with 19 bases in between. The CDR3 coding sequence is TGTGCCAGCAGCCAAGATGCGAGGTATCGTCCCCACGATACGCAGTATTTT. Amino acids: CASSQDARYRPHDTQYF.

J is TRBJ2-7 and V is TRBV5-8; 9 bases align to TRBD1. Germline CDR1 and CDR2: SGHTS and YDEGEE. V was pared by 5 bases and J by 6 bases, with 9 bases of the junction left unmatched. CDR3 length: 14 residues. Written as DNA, the CDR3 is TGTGCCAGCAGTTTTCGGACAGGGGAGAGCGAGCAGTACTTC. Protein product: CASSFRTGESEQYF.

The chain uses TRBV29-1 and TRBJ2-3; 10 nucleotides agree with TRBD1. The CDR3 totals 12 residues. The V gene's germline CDR1 is SQVTM and CDR2 ANQGSEA. DNA for the CDR3: TGCACGGGGACAGGGGTAGCAGATACGCAGTATTTT. It encodes CTGTGVADTQYF.

The rearrangement uses TRBV2 and TRBJ1-3, with 12 positions matching TRBD1. The CDR3 spans 18 residues. From germline, CDR1 is SNHLY and CDR2 FYNNEI. Trimming took 2 bases from V and 8 from J; bases not matched to a gene: 13. The CDR3, as DNA: TGTGCCAGCAGTGAAACCGATCCGGGACAGGGGGCCTGGGACACCATATATTTT. Translated, it gives CASSETDPGQGAWDTIYF. Full variable domain (outside the CDR3, taken from reference TRBV2 and TRBJ1-3): EPEVTQTPSHQVTQMGQEVILRCVPISNHLYFYWYRQILGQKVEFLVSFYNNEISEKSEIFDDQFSVERPDGSNFTLKIRSTKLEDSAMYFCASSETDPGQGAWDTIYFGEGSWLTVV.

The gene calls are TRBV5-1 and TRBJ2-1; D uncertain. Germline loops: CDR1 SGHRS, CDR2 YFSETQ. V was pared by 0 bases and J by 7 bases, with 11 bases between. The CDR3 extends over 14 amino acids. This CDR3 is CASSLGSAANEQFF. The CDR3 DNA is TGCGCCAGCAGCTTGGGAAGTGCGGCGAATGAGCAGTTCTTC.

The gene calls are TRBV6-5 and TRBJ2-3, with D unresolved. Trimming pared 8 bases from V and 8 bases from J, leaving 5 bases between. The length of the CDR3 is 9 residues. Looked up from germline, CDR1 is MNHEY and CDR2 is SVGAGI. CDR3 loop: CASGATQYF. As DNA, the CDR3 is TGTGCCAGCGGAGCTACGCAGTATTTT.

This clone was detected once. The chain combines TRBV1 with TRBJ2-3; the table gives TRBD1 as D, unverified against the DNA. TRBV1 is marked as a pseudogene. The CDR3 sequence is 14 residues long. The CDR3 DNA follows: TGCACCAGCAGCCGACCCAGGGCACCAGATACGCAGTATTTT. Its protein is CTSSRPRAPDTQYF.